This T cell receptor (beta chain) was recovered during a study of T-cell reconstitution after alpha-beta-depleted transplantation in children. Notes on this clonotype: A much larger clone is a single base away; this may be a read error.

The CDR3 extends over 17 amino acids. In germline, CDR1 is MDHEN, CDR2 SYDVKM. V was pared by 3 bases and J by 2 bases, with 18 bases between. TCRbeta library preparation incorporated unique molecular identifiers. From the PCR reads, TCRdb called clonotypes with MiXCR, one entry per CDR3 protein. This sample has roughly 280,000 distinct CDR3 sequences, with around a tenth found just once. The rearrangement links TRBV28 to TRBJ2-3; TRBD2 is a possible D gene (5 bases). The TCR originated in a male patient aged 2 to 10 who had a stem cell transplant for chronic granulomatous disease, so the T cells may come from the graft donor. This specimen consisted of peripheral blood, obtained 180 days after TCRalphabeta/CD19-depleted stem cell transplant. CDR3 sequence reads: CASSFPGYRTSTDTQYF. The CDR3 coding sequence is TGTGCCAGCAGTTTCCCGGGATACCGAACGTCCACAGATACGCAGTATTTT.